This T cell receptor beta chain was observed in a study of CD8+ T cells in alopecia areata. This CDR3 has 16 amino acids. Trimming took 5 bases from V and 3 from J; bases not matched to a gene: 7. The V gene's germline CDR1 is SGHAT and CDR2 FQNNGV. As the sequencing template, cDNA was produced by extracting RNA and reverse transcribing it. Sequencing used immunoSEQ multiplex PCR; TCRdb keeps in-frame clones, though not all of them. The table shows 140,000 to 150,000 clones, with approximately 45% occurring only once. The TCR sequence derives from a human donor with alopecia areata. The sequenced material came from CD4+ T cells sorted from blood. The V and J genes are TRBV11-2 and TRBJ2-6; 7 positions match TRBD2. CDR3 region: CASSPGLLGGANVLTF. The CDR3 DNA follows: TGTGCCAGCAGCCCGGGACTACTGGGTGGGGCCAACGTCCTGACTTTC.